One sample yielded the 24 T cell receptor beta chains listed below, sequenced in a study of T cells in localized non-small cell lung cancer. TCRdb keeps only in-frame clones here, not all; method: immunoSEQ multiplex PCR. The table includes some 20,000 clones, less than 95% detected once. The sequencing used peripheral blood, collected before any cancer treatment. These receptors came from a woman aged 40-69 years with stage I lung adenocarcinoma.

The J gene is TRBJ2-1, the V gene TRBV4-3; 12 nucleotides match TRBD2. The CDR3 spans 16 residues. CDR1 and CDR2 (germline): LGHNA, YSLEER. V gave up 1 base and J gave up 8 bases; unmatched junction bases: 6. The CDR3 spells CASSQGASGRGDEQFF. DNA of the CDR3: TGCGCCAGCAGCCAAGGGGCTAGCGGGAGGGGAGATGAGCAGTTCTTC.

This clone was seen a single time. The gene calls are TRBV28 and TRBJ2-3; 8 bases agree with TRBD2. Per the germline V gene, CDR1 is MDHEN and CDR2 is SYDVKM. This CDR3 is 18 amino acids long. V was clipped by 1 base and J by 0 bases; unmatched bases: 9. DNA for the CDR3: TGTGCCAGCAGTTTATACATTGCAGTAGCGGGGAGCACAGATACGCAGTATTTT. Its translation: CASSLYIAVAGSTDTQYF.

This chain connects TRBV9 to TRBJ2-1, with D possibly TRBD2 on 5 matching bases. V gave up 0 bases and J gave up 8 bases, with 27 bases separating them. CDR1 is SGDLS and CDR2 is YYNGEE in the germline V gene. This CDR3 is built from 19 residues. The CDR3, as DNA: TGTGCCAGCAGCGTAGCTTACGAGCGGACCCGATTTCCACCGCATGAGCAGTTCTTC. As protein: CASSVAYERTRFPPHEQFF.

J is TRBJ1-5 and V is TRBV5-6; a weak D match, TRBD1 (5 bases). V was trimmed by 1 base and J by 2 bases, leaving 10 bases between them. Germline V CDR1 and CDR2: SGHDT, YYEEEE. The CDR3 loop spans 15 amino acids. This CDR3 reads CASSLSGLGNQPQHF. In DNA, the CDR3 is TGTGCCAGCAGCTTGTCGGGGCTGGGCAATCAGCCCCAGCATTTT.

V and J are TRBV11-2 and TRBJ2-1; 9 positions match TRBD2. Germline values: CDR1 SGHAT, CDR2 FQNNGV. V was clipped by 4 bases and J by 6 bases; unmatched bases: 4. This CDR3 region has 14 residues. CDR3 sequence: CASSSLAGVNEQFF. CDR3 nucleotide sequence: TGTGCCAGCAGCTCACTAGCGGGTGTCAATGAGCAGTTCTTC.

This chain links TRBV7-2 with TRBJ2-3, with TRBD2 as a possible D gene (6 bases). Germline V CDR1 and CDR2: SGHTA, FQGNSA. V was shortened by 5 bases and J by 6 bases, with 15 bases between the two germline ends. CDR3 length: 14 residues. The DNA for the CDR3 is TGTGCCAGCAGCCCCGAGAGAGGAGGGGATACGCAGTATTTT. It is translated as CASSPERGGDTQYF.

The gene calls are TRBV5-6 and TRBJ1-2; possibly TRBD1 for D (5 bases). The CDR3 runs 14 residues. Germline V gives CDR1 SGHDT, CDR2 YYEEEE. V was shortened by 1 base and J by 4 bases, with 11 bases between the two germline ends. This CDR3 reads CASSLWEGSYGYTF. CDR3 coding DNA: TGTGCCAGCAGCTTGTGGGAGGGGTCCTATGGCTACACCTTC.

V is TRBV4-1 and J is TRBJ2-2, with 10 bases that match TRBD2. The germline CDR1 and CDR2 sequences are MGHRA and YSYEKL. The CDR3 has 17 amino acids. After removal of 1 base from V and 8 bases from J, the junction contained 10 bases not matched to a gene. The CDR3 sequence: CASSQVPLGLATGELFF. In DNA, the CDR3 is TGCGCCAGCAGCCAAGTGCCCCTGGGACTAGCGACAGGGGAGCTGTTTTTT.

The V gene is TRBV10-3, the J gene TRBJ2-7, with D possibly TRBD2 on 5 matching bases. Per the germline V gene, CDR1 is ENHRY and CDR2 is SYGVKD. V shed 0 bases and J shed 3 bases, with 15 bases lying between them. CDR3 length equals 16 residues. The CDR3 sequence: CAISESDTLGSYEQYF. CDR3 sequence (DNA): TGTGCCATCAGTGAGTCTGACACCTTAGGGAGCTACGAGCAGTACTTC.

The chain uses TRBV7-9 and TRBJ2-7; 7 positions agree with TRBD1. J lost 5 bases, V lost 5 bases, and 9 bases had no gene match. CDR3 length equals 14 residues. The germline CDR1 and CDR2 sequences are SEHNR and FQNEAQ (reference sequence). The CDR3 DNA sequence: TGTGCCAGCAGCCTCCAGGGGGATCCGAACGAGCAGTACTTC. It codes for CASSLQGDPNEQYF.

V and J are TRBV11-2 and TRBJ2-1, with 11 bases identical to TRBD2. In germline, CDR1 is SGHAT, CDR2 FQNNGV. V lost 2 bases, J lost 6 bases, and 12 bases stayed unmatched. CDR3 length: 18 amino acids. The CDR3 protein is CASSLRNDRLAGLNEQFF. The CDR3 bases are TGTGCCAGCAGCTTACGGAACGACAGACTAGCGGGACTCAATGAGCAGTTCTTC.

As regards this clone: Germline and junction disagree at one end, which may indicate a read error. This chain joins TRBV9 and TRBJ1-2, with D tentatively TRBD1 (6 bases). CDR3 length equals 15 residues. Germline-derived CDR1 and CDR2 are SGDLS and YYNGEE. CDR3 amino acids: CASSVAMWDNSGYTF. The CDR3 coding sequence is TGTGCCAGCAGCGTAGCGATGTGGGACAACTCTGGCTACACCTTC.

About this clone itself: A junction end diverges from the germline sequence, so it may reflect a read error. The chain employs TRBV7-7 and TRBJ2-3; 10 bases align to TRBD2. Germline-derived CDR1 and CDR2 are SSHAT and FNYEAQ (reference sequence). This CDR3 is 16 amino acids long. The CDR3 sequence: CASSPLAGVLSDTQYF. For the CDR3, the DNA is TGTGCTAGCAGCCCGCTAGCGGGAGTCCTCTCAGATACGCAGTATTTT. Based on the CDR3 plus reference TRBV7-7 and TRBJ2-3, the full variable domain is GAGVSQSPRYKVTKRGQDVTLRCDPISSHATLYWYQQALGQGPEFLTYFNYEAQPDKSGLPSDRFSAERPEGSISTLTIQRTEQRDSAMYRCASSPLAGVLSDTQYFGPGTRLTVL.

This clone was seen a few times. The chain has TRBV15 and TRBJ2-7; unclear D gene. This CDR3 has 13 amino acids. Germline V CDR1 and CDR2: LNHNV, YYDKDF (reference sequence). The germline V and J ends were trimmed by 5 bases and 5 bases, with 13 bases remaining between them. The CDR3 nucleotides read TGTGCCACCAGCGGATTCGCCCGTGACGAGCAGTACTTC. Translating it yields CATSGFARDEQYF.

The chain carries TRBV4-3 and TRBJ2-6, with D possibly TRBD2 on 6 matching bases. Germline V gene sequence: CDR1 LGHNA, CDR2 YSLEER. The CDR3 consists of 17 residues. V lost 0 bases and J lost 1, with 10 bases in between. CDR3 sequence: CASSQDLAGSGANVLTF. CDR3 DNA sequence: TGCGCCAGCAGCCAAGATTTGGCGGGGTCTGGGGCCAACGTCCTGACTTTC.

This clone was seen a few times. The DNA for the CDR3 is TGTGCCAGCAGCTTATCTCAAGGTTACACTGAAGCTTTCTTT. Encoded protein: CASSLSQGYTEAFF. The chain joins TRBV5-4 to TRBJ1-1; D is undetermined. The CDR3 has 14 amino acids. Germline lookup yields CDR1 SGHNT and CDR2 YYREEE (reference sequence). Trimming took 2 bases from V and 3 from J, leaving 11 bases between them.

This chain joins TRBV5-4 and TRBJ2-6, with D hard to call. V was pared by 1 base and J by 0 bases, with 8 bases between. Germline V gene data show CDR1 as SGHNT and CDR2 as YYREEE (reference sequence). This CDR3 comprises 16 residues. The CDR3 is CASSLFQSSGANVLTF. The DNA for the CDR3 is TGTGCCAGCAGCTTGTTCCAGAGCTCTGGGGCCAACGTCCTGACTTTC.

This clone was seen a single time. CDR3 in DNA: TGTGCCAGCACCAACACCCCCGGGACGGACACTGAAGCTTTCTTT. Translating gives CASTNTPGTDTEAFF. The chain has TRBV28 and TRBJ1-1; a weak D match, TRBD1 (5 bases). Deletions cut 7 bases from V and 3 bases from J, with 18 bases between. CDR1 is MDHEN, CDR2 SYDVKM, per germline. The CDR3 loop spans 15 amino acids.

V gene TRBV18 combines with J gene TRBJ2-1, with a possible D match to TRBD1 (5 bases). The germline V gene encodes CDR1 KGHSH and CDR2 LQKENI. This CDR3 is 14 amino acids long. Trimming cost V 4 bases and J 7 bases, with 14 bases left between them. The CDR3 is CASSRQGFGNEQFF. DNA for the CDR3: TGTGCCAGCTCACGGCAGGGTTTCGGTAATGAGCAGTTCTTC.

This clone was recorded only once. V is TRBV5-6 and J is TRBJ2-5, with 10 positions matching TRBD1. The germline CDR1 and CDR2 sequences are SGHDT and YYEEEE. With 4 bases clipped from V and 5 bases from J, the junction kept 8 bases outside the gene matches. This CDR3 contains 15 residues. The CDR3 sequence is CASSPRDRGAETQYF. CDR3 nucleotides: TGTGCCAGCAGCCCCCGGGACAGGGGAGCGGAGACCCAGTACTTC.

This chain links TRBV5-4 with TRBJ2-1; possibly TRBD2 for D (6 bases). V lost 4 bases to trimming and J lost 5 bases, with 16 bases between them. The germline V gene encodes CDR1 SGHNT and CDR2 YYREEE (reference sequence). The CDR3 contains 15 residues. CDR3 in amino acids: CASSLSRAGNNEQFF. The CDR3 DNA reads TGTGCCAGCAGCCTTTCTCGGGCGGGGAACAATGAGCAGTTCTTC.

Concerning this clone: Additional DNA sequences in this sample encode the identical CDR3. The CDR3 bases are TGTGCCAGCAGGAGCGGGAGGGCTCCCTCTAGCACAGATACGCAGTATTTT. Translating gives CASRSGRAPSSTDTQYF. V gene TRBV7-2 combines with J gene TRBJ2-3; the match to TRBD2 covers 10 bases. J gave up 0 bases and V 6 bases, and 9 bases lay outside the gene matches. The CDR3 covers 17 residues. The germline CDR1 and CDR2 sequences are SGHTA and FQGNSA.

This clone was found a few times. V gene TRBV15 combines with J gene TRBJ2-2; the D gene could be TRBD1 or TRBD2 (5 bases each). Between the trimmed V and J ends, which lost 0 bases and 6 bases, there was a span of 14 bases. Germline CDR1 LNHNV, CDR2 YYDKDF (reference sequence). The CDR3 sequence is 16 residues long. CDR3 sequence: CATSRDPEGLAGELFF. The CDR3 DNA sequence: TGTGCCACCAGCAGAGATCCAGAGGGGCTGGCCGGGGAGCTGTTTTTT.

This clone has a handful of counts. The rearrangement joins TRBV9 to TRBJ1-5; possibly TRBD1 for D (5 bases). The CDR3 is 14 amino acids. V was shortened by 4 bases and J by 0 bases, with 8 bases between the two germline ends. Germline-derived CDR1 and CDR2 are SGDLS and YYNGEE. The DNA for the CDR3 is TGTGCCAGCAGCCGGGGCTATAGCAATCAGCCCCAGCATTTT. It specifies CASSRGYSNQPQHF. Based on the CDR3 plus reference TRBV9 and TRBJ1-5, the full variable domain is DSGVTQTPKHLITATGQRVTLRCSPRSGDLSVYWYQQSLDQGLQFLIQYYNGEERAKGNILERFSAQQFPDLHSELNLSSLELGDSALYFCASSRGYSNQPQHFGDGTRLSIL.